One and the same sample provided the 15 T cell receptor beta chains below, sequenced in a study of T cell responses to AZD1222 COVID-19 vaccine. Sequencing was performed with immunoSEQ multiplex PCR; in TCRdb, only in-frame clones are kept and a portion is missing. Of about 140,000 clones detected, about 90% appear once; the ten largest clones hold around 5%. Source: peripheral blood, taken on day 0 of AZD1222 vaccination. The receptors derive from an adult in good health.

As DNA, the CDR3 is TGTGCCAGCTCGGGGACTAACGGGAACGAGCAGTACTTC. Translation: CASSGTNGNEQYF. This chain uses TRBV9 with TRBJ2-7; TRBD2 matches at 7 bases. V dropped 7 bases and J dropped 5; count of bases not matched to a gene: 9. Germline assignment: CDR1 SGDLS and CDR2 YYNGEE. The CDR3 consists of 13 residues.

V is TRBV20-1 and J is TRBJ1-5; D unresolved. This CDR3 has 14 residues. V was cut by 3 bases and J by 0 bases, with 9 bases left in between. Germline CDR1 DFQATT, CDR2 SNEGSKA (reference sequence). The CDR3 DNA reads as TGCAGTGCTAGTGTGATGGGTAGCAATCAGCCCCAGCATTTT. Residues: CSASVMGSNQPQHF.

The chain links TRBV5-1 to TRBJ2-3; D may match TRBD1 or TRBD2 (5 bases each). The CDR3 totals 14 residues. V dropped 0 bases and J dropped 4 bases, with 9 bases sitting between them. Germline-derived CDR1 and CDR2 are SGHRS and YFSETQ. The CDR3 nucleotides read TGCGCCAGCAGCTTGGTATGGGGACCAGATACGCAGTATTTT. Protein: CASSLVWGPDTQYF.

The chain combines TRBV3-1 (or the pseudogene TRBV3-2) with TRBJ2-5, with a weak D call TRBD2 (5 bases). The CDR3 is made up of 12 amino acids. Germline loops: CDR1 LGHDT, CDR2 YNNKEL (reference sequence). Trimming removed 2 bases from V and 5 bases from J, with 6 bases in between. CDR3 sequence reads: CASSQRDETQYF. The CDR3 nucleotides are TGTGCCAGCAGCCAACGGGATGAGACCCAGTACTTC.

This chain uses TRBV6-2 or TRBV6-3 with TRBJ2-5; D gene uncertain. The CDR3 consists of 14 residues. Germline V gene data show CDR1 as MNHEY and CDR2 as SVGEGT. V lost 3 bases to trimming and J lost 5 bases, with 13 bases between them. In DNA, the CDR3 is TGTGCCAGCAGTTATGTGGGTTGGGCGGAGACCCAGTACTTC. Encoded protein: CASSYVGWAETQYF.

This sequence joins TRBV27 and TRBJ2-5, with D perhaps matching TRBD1 or TRBD2 (5 bases each). The CDR3 runs 15 residues. CDR1 and CDR2 from the germline V gene are MNHEY and SMNVEV (reference sequence). V was shortened by 5 bases and J by 1 base, with 14 bases between the two germline ends. CDR3 DNA: TGTGCCAGCAGTCCCCGGGGACGGGCCCAAGAGACCCAGTACTTC. Translating it yields CASSPRGRAQETQYF.

The V gene is TRBV5-1, the J gene TRBJ2-7; D possibly corresponds to TRBD1 (6 bases). CDR3 size: 12 residues. Germline V lookup: CDR1 SGHRS, CDR2 YFSETQ. Trimming pared 8 bases from V and 3 bases from J, leaving 12 bases between. The CDR3 bases are TGCGCCAGGAGGACAGCCCACTACGAGCAGTACTTC. Protein: CARRTAHYEQYF.

The chain uses TRBV28 and TRBJ2-5; the match to TRBD1 covers 10 bases. With 5 bases clipped from V and 1 base from J, the junction kept 7 bases outside the gene matches. From germline, CDR1 is MDHEN and CDR2 SYDVKM. The CDR3 is 16 residues long. CDR3 nucleotides: TGTGCCAGCAGTGCTGACAGGGGGCTGACCCAAGAGACCCAGTACTTC. Encoded protein: CASSADRGLTQETQYF.

This sequence joins TRBV27 and TRBJ1-2, with 7 nucleotides matching TRBD1. This CDR3 has 14 residues. Germline-derived CDR1 and CDR2 are MNHEY and SMNVEV (reference sequence). V trimming: 3 bases; J trimming: 2 bases; junction bases outside the gene matches: 3. The CDR3 protein is CASSFSGQNYGYTF. CDR3 in DNA: TGTGCCAGCAGTTTCTCGGGACAGAACTATGGCTACACCTTC.

The chain links TRBV7-3 to TRBJ2-1, with 11 nucleotides matching TRBD2. The CDR3 extends over 17 amino acids. With 1 base clipped from V and 6 bases from J, the junction kept 8 bases outside the gene matches. CDR1 is SGHTA, CDR2 FQGTGA, per germline. CDR3 residues: CASSLNGAGLAGNEQFF. CDR3 nucleotides: TGTGCCAGCAGCTTAAACGGGGCAGGACTAGCGGGCAATGAGCAGTTCTTC.

This clone appeared a single time. CDR3 protein: CASSLSGTMYSNQPQHF. CDR3 bases: TGTGCCAGCAGTTTATCCGGGACGATGTATAGCAATCAGCCCCAGCATTTT. The chain employs TRBV27 and TRBJ1-5, with TRBD1 as a possible D gene (5 bases). Per germline, CDR1 MNHEY and CDR2 SMNVEV (reference sequence). V lost 0 bases, J lost 0 bases, and 12 bases lay in between. The CDR3 is 17 amino acids.

The chain uses TRBV5-1 and TRBJ1-6, with D possibly being TRBD1 (5 bases). V lost 4 bases and J lost 7, with 12 bases in between. Germline values: CDR1 SGHRS, CDR2 YFSETQ. The CDR3 consists of 14 residues. The CDR3 region has the DNA TGCGCCAGCAGCATGCAGGGCACAAATTCACCCCTCCACTTT. It translates to CASSMQGTNSPLHF.

The rearrangement uses TRBV30 and TRBJ2-1; 8 positions match TRBD2. Germline V CDR1 and CDR2: GTSNPN, SVGIG (reference sequence). This CDR3 has 15 amino acids. V lost 6 bases and J lost 3; bases outside the gene matches: 10. The CDR3 sequence is CACTEGGLGYNEQFF. The CDR3 region has the DNA TGTGCCTGCACCGAAGGGGGACTAGGCTACAATGAGCAGTTCTTC.

The sample holds a few counts of this clone. Other DNA sequences from this sample encode an identical CDR3 as well. The chain has TRBV30 and TRBJ1-3, with 7 bases matching TRBD1. From germline, CDR1 is GTSNPN and CDR2 SVGIG (reference sequence). The CDR3 totals 15 residues. Unmatched junction bases numbered 5, after V lost 3 bases and J lost 0 bases. CDR3 region: CAWSRDSGSGNTIYF. CDR3 DNA: TGTGCCTGGAGCCGGGACAGTGGCTCTGGAAACACCATATATTTT.

A remark on this clone: An end of the junction does not agree with germline; a read error may underlie this. Other nucleotide sequences in the sample specify the same CDR3. This chain uses TRBV7-9 with TRBJ2-3; 8 bases are a match to TRBD2. The CDR3 sequence is 14 residues long. CDR1 SEHNR and CDR2 FQNEAQ come from the germline V gene (reference sequence). The CDR3 here is CASSLAGSTDTQYF. In nucleotides, the CDR3 is TGTGCCAGCAGCCTAGCGGGCAGCACAGATACGCAGTATTTT.